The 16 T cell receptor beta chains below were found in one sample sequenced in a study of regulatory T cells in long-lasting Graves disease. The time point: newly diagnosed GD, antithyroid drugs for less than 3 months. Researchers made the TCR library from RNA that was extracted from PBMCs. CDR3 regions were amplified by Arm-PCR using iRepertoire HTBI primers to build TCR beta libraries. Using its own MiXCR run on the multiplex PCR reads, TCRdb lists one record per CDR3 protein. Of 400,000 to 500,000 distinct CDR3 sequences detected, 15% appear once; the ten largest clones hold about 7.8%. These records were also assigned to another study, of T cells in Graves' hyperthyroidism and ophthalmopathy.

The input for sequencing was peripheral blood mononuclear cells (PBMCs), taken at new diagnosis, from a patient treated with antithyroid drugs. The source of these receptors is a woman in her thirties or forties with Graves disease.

CDR3 in DNA: TGCAGTGCTAGCCGTCCAACTAGTTTCCAAGAGACCCAGTACTTC. Protein sequence: CSASRPTSFQETQYF. This sequence joins TRBV20-1 and TRBJ2-5; tentatively, D is TRBD2 (5 bases). CDR3 size: 15 residues. The V gene's germline CDR1 is DFQATT and CDR2 SNEGSKA (reference sequence). V shed 3 bases and J shed 1 base, with 15 bases lying between them.

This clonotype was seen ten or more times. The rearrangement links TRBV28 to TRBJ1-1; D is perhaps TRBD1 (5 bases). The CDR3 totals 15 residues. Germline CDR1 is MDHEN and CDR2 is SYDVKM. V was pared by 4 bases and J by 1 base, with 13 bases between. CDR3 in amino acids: CASSSPRQGNTEAFF. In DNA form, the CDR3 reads TGTGCCAGCAGTTCCCCGAGGCAGGGGAACACTGAAGCTTTCTTT.

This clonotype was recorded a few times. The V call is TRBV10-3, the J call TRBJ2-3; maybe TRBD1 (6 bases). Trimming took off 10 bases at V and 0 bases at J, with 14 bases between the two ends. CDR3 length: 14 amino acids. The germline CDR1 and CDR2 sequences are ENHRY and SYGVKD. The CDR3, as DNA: TGTGCCACCCTCGGGACAACTAGCACAGATACGCAGTATTTT. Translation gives CATLGTTSTDTQYF.

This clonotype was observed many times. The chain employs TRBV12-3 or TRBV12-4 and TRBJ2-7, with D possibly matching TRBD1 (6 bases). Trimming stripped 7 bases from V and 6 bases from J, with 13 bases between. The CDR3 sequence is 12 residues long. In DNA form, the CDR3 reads TGTGCCAGCAACCAAGACAGGCGCGAGCAGTACTTC. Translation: CASNQDRREQYF.

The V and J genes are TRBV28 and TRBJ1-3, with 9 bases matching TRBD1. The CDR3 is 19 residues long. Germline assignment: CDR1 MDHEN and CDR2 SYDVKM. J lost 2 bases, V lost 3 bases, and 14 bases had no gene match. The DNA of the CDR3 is TGTGCCAGCAGTTTGTGGGGACAGGGTCTTGAGTCCACTGGAAACACCATATATTTT. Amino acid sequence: CASSLWGQGLESTGNTIYF. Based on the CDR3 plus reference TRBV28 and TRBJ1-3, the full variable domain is DVKVTQSSRYLVKRTGEKVFLECVQDMDHENMFWYRQDPGLGLRLIYFSYDVKMKEKGDIPEGYSVSREKKERFSLILESASTNQTSMYLCASSLWGQGLESTGNTIYFGEGSWLTVV.

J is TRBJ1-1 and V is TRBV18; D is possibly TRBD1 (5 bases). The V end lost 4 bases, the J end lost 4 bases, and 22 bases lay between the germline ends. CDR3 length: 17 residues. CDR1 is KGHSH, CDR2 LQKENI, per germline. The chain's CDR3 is CASSLDRGYLGGTEAFF. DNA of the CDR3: TGTGCCAGCTCACTCGACCGGGGGTACCTCGGGGGCACTGAAGCTTTCTTT.

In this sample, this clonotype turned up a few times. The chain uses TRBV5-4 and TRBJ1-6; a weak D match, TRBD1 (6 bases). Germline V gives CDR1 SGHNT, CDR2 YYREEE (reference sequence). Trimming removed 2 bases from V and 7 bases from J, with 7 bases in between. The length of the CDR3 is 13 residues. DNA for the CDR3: TGTGCCAGCAGCTTCAGGGGCAATTCACCCCTCCACTTT. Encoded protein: CASSFRGNSPLHF.

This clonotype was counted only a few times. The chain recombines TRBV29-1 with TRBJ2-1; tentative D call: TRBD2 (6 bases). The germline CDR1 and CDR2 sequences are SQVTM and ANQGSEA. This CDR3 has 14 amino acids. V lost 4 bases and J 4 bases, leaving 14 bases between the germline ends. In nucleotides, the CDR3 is TGCAGCGTTGTGTTCCTAGCGATTTACAATGAGCAGTTCTTC. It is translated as CSVVFLAIYNEQFF.

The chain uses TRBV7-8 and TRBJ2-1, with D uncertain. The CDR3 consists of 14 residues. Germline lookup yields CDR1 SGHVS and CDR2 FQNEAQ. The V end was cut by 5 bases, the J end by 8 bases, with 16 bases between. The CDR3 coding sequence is TGTGCCAGCAGCCCAGTTGGGTTACCCCATGAGCAGTTCTTC. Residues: CASSPVGLPHEQFF.

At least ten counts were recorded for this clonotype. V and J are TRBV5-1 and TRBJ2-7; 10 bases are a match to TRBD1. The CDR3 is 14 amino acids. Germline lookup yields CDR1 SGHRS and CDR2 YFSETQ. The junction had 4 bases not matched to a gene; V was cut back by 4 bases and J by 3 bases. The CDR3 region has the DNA TGCGCCAGCAGCGTCCGGGACAGGGGCTACGAGCAGTACTTC. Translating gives CASSVRDRGYEQYF.

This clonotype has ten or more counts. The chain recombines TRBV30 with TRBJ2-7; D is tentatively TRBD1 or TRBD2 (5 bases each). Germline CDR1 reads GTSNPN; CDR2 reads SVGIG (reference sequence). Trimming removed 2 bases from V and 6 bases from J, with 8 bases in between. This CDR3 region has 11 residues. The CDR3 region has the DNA TGTGCCTGGAGTTTAGGGACCGAGCAGTACTTC. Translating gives CAWSLGTEQYF.

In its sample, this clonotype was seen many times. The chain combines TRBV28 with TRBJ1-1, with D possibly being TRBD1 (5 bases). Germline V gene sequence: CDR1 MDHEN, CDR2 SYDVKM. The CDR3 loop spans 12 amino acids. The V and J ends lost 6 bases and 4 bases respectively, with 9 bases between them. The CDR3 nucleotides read TGTGCCAGCAGGCAGGGTGGCACTGAAGCTTTCTTT. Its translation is CASRQGGTEAFF.

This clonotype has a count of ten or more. The CDR3 DNA reads as TGTGCCAGCAGAACGCTCCCAGGGGGCGCTAATAGCAATCAGCCCCAGCATTTT. Its protein product is CASRTLPGGANSNQPQHF. The chain recombines TRBV28 with TRBJ1-5; 8 bases align to TRBD1. The CDR3 runs 18 residues. With V trimmed by 6 bases and J by 0 bases, 13 bases remained unmatched. In germline, CDR1 is MDHEN, CDR2 SYDVKM. Variable domain in full (rest from reference TRBV28 and TRBJ1-5): DVKVTQSSRYLVKRTGEKVFLECVQDMDHENMFWYRQDPGLGLRLIYFSYDVKMKEKGDIPEGYSVSREKKERFSLILESASTNQTSMYLCASRTLPGGANSNQPQHFGDGTRLSIL.

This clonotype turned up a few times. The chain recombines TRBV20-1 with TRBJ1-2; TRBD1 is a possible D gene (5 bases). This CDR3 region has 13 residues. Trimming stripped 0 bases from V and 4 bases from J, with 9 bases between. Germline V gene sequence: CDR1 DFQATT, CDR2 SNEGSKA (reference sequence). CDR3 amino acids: CSAREGVGYGYTF. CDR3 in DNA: TGCAGTGCTAGAGAGGGGGTGGGCTATGGCTACACCTTC.

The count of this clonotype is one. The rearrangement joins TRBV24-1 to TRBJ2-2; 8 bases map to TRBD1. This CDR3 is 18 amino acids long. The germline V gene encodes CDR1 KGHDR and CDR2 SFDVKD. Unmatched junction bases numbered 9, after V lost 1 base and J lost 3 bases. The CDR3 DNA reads TGTGCCACCAGTGATTTCCGGATTCGACAGGGGTACACCGGGGAGCTGTTTTTT. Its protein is CATSDFRIRQGYTGELFF.

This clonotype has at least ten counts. CDR3 amino acids: CASSPPAGGSSYEQFF. CDR3 DNA sequence: TGTGCCAGCAGTCCCCCGGCCGGCGGGAGTTCTTATGAGCAGTTCTTC. The chain is built from TRBV12-3 or TRBV12-4 and TRBJ2-1; 7 bases agree with TRBD2. The CDR3 is made up of 16 amino acids. Unmatched junction bases numbered 15, after V lost 5 bases and J lost 8 bases.